This T cell receptor (beta chain) came from a study of control samples from healthy donors and cancer patients. Sequencing used immunoSEQ multiplex PCR; TCRdb keeps in-frame clones, though not all of them. The sample consists of around 150,000 clones, roughly 94% of them appearing once. This CDR3 contains 14 residues. Germline lookup yields CDR1 SGHRS and CDR2 YFSETQ. After removal of 4 bases from V and 5 bases from J, the junction contained 8 bases not matched to a gene. V gene TRBV5-1 combines with J gene TRBJ2-5; TRBD1 matches at 7 bases. Sequenced input: PBMCs. This clonotype was obtained from a man between 60 and 70 years old with colorectal cancer. The chain's CDR3 is CASSVTGEWETQYF. The DNA of the CDR3 is TGCGCCAGCAGCGTAACAGGGGAGTGGGAGACCCAGTACTTC.